One and the same sample provided the 22 T cell receptor beta chains below, sequenced in a study of CD8 T cells in ankylosing spondylitis. Notes on the study in general: Blood of patients with ankylosing spondylitis appeared to be characterized by a TCR beta motif of eight highly homologous variants.

Their target antigens are unknown. MiXCR, applied by TCRdb to the 5' RACE reads, yields one record per CDR3 protein. This table holds over 200,000 distinct CDR3 sequences, approximately 20% found once. Sample: blood, either unsorted or a sorted T cell fraction (not recorded which). The receptors stem from a male donor with ankylosing spondylitis.

This clonotype came up a few times. J is TRBJ2-1 and V is TRBV5-6; D is ambiguous. V lost 0 bases, J lost 3 bases, and 19 bases lay in between. This CDR3 is 18 amino acids long. Germline CDR1 is SGHDT and CDR2 is YYEEEE. The CDR3 is CASSLAGPFPTIYNEQFF. The CDR3, as DNA: TGTGCCAGCAGCTTGGCAGGCCCCTTTCCTACTATCTACAATGAGCAGTTCTTC.

This chain uses TRBV4-2 with TRBJ2-7; 9 nucleotides align to TRBD2. V lost 1 base and J lost 4; bases outside the gene matches: 8. This CDR3 is built from 16 residues. CDR1 and CDR2 (germline): LGHNA, YNFKEQ. Written as DNA, the CDR3 is TGTGCCAGCAGCCAAGTGGCGGGGGGGCAGGGTTACGAGCAGTACTTC. Translated, it gives CASSQVAGGQGYEQYF.

This clonotype was observed a handful of times. The rearrangement joins TRBV3-1 to TRBJ2-1; D perhaps matches TRBD2 (6 bases). Germline V gene sequence: CDR1 LGHDT, CDR2 YNNKEL (reference sequence). The CDR3 consists of 15 residues. The V end lost 0 bases, the J end lost 8 bases, and 14 bases lay between the germline ends. The CDR3 coding sequence is TGTGCCAGCAGCCAAGACCAGGGCCGGGAGTATGAGCAGTTCTTC. It translates to CASSQDQGREYEQFF.

The DNA for the CDR3 is TGTGCCACGGGACTAGCGGGAGCGGGACAGTTCTTC. It translates to CATGLAGAGQFF. V is TRBV24-1 and J is TRBJ2-1; 14 bases match TRBD2. The CDR3 sequence is 12 residues long. CDR1 is KGHDR, CDR2 SFDVKD, per germline. V shed 10 bases, J shed 13 bases, and the junction held 5 bases outside the gene matches.

The chain links TRBV4-3 to TRBJ2-5, with D possibly TRBD2 on 5 matching bases. CDR3 length: 17 residues. Germline loops: CDR1 LGHNA, CDR2 YSLEER. Trimming removed 0 bases at V and 5 bases at J, with 19 bases between. Here the CDR3 reads CASSQDPGTRIGETQYF. In DNA form, the CDR3 reads TGCGCCAGCAGCCAAGATCCAGGCACTAGGATTGGCGAGACCCAGTACTTC.

The genes are TRBV11-2 and TRBJ1-2; D possibly corresponds to TRBD1 (6 bases). The V end lost 1 base, the J end lost 7 bases, and 25 bases lay between the germline ends. The germline CDR1 and CDR2 sequences are SGHAT and FQNNGV. This CDR3 is 18 amino acids long. CDR3 DNA: TGTGCCAGCAGCTTAGTTGCCCTTCGAACCACAGGGAAAGGTGGCTACACCTTC. Protein sequence: CASSLVALRTTGKGGYTF.

A few counts support this clonotype. V is TRBV4-3 and J is TRBJ2-7; 9 bases are a match to TRBD2. V shed 0 bases, J shed 0 bases, and the junction held 3 bases outside the gene matches. The CDR3 contains 16 residues. Looked up from germline, CDR1 is LGHNA and CDR2 is YSLEER. The CDR3 region is CASSQDYSGSSYEQYF. The CDR3 nucleotides read TGCGCCAGCAGCCAAGATTATAGCGGGAGCTCCTACGAGCAGTACTTC.

This clonotype was seen repeatedly, ten times or more. V is TRBV20-1 and J is TRBJ1-1; 7 nucleotides match TRBD1. The germline V gene encodes CDR1 DFQATT and CDR2 SNEGSKA (reference sequence). V dropped 5 bases and J dropped 0; count of bases not matched to a gene: 3. The CDR3 length is 13 residues. The CDR3 loop is CSAATGMNTEAFF. CDR3 DNA sequence: TGCAGTGCTGCGACAGGGATGAACACTGAAGCTTTCTTT.

This chain links TRBV4-2 with TRBJ2-7; 11 bases fit TRBD2. The germline gives CDR1 LGHNA, CDR2 YNFKEQ. This CDR3 has 15 residues. Unmatched junction bases numbered 4, after V lost 3 bases and J lost 3 bases. In nucleotides, the CDR3 is TGTGCCAGCAGCCAGACTAGCGGGAATTACTACGAGCAGTACTTC. Protein product: CASSQTSGNYYEQYF.

This clonotype was detected only a few times. The genes are TRBV12-3 or TRBV12-4 and TRBJ1-1; perhaps TRBD1 as D (5 bases). The CDR3 contains 13 residues. Trimming left V 7 bases short and J 0 bases short, with 9 bases between. The CDR3 here is CASIGAMNTEAFF. The CDR3, as DNA: TGTGCCAGCATTGGGGCGATGAACACTGAAGCTTTCTTT.

The chain employs TRBV6-2 or TRBV6-3 and TRBJ2-7; the D gene is possibly TRBD1 (6 bases). In germline, CDR1 is MNHEY, CDR2 SVGEGT. The V and J ends lost 0 bases and 3 bases respectively, with 9 bases between them. This CDR3 is built from 14 residues. The CDR3 DNA reads TGTGCCAGCAGTTACTCGACAGGAGACTACGAGCAGTACTTC. It encodes CASSYSTGDYEQYF.

This clonotype appeared many times. The chain joins TRBV12-3 or TRBV12-4 to TRBJ2-7, with D maybe TRBD1 (7 bases). This CDR3 is built from 15 residues. Trimming pared 3 bases from V and 5 bases from J, leaving 17 bases between. The CDR3 loop is CASSFGGGVRNEQYF. The CDR3 nucleotides read TGTGCCAGCAGTTTTGGAGGGGGCGTAAGGAACGAGCAGTACTTC.

The V call is TRBV7-9, the J call TRBJ2-5; 10 bases map to TRBD2. Germline CDR1 reads SEHNR; CDR2 reads FQNEAQ (reference sequence). The CDR3 is made up of 14 amino acids. J lost 8 bases, V lost 4 bases, and 7 bases had no gene match. This CDR3 reads CASSSLAGELTQYF. The CDR3 region has the DNA TGTGCCAGCAGCTCCCTAGCGGGGGAGTTAACCCAGTACTTC.

The CDR3: CASSSGLAGGPRIHEQFF. CDR3 coding DNA: TGTGCCAGCAGTTCGGGACTAGCGGGAGGACCCAGGATCCATGAGCAGTTCTTC. The gene calls are TRBV12-3 or TRBV12-4 and TRBJ2-1; 15 bases are shared with TRBD2. Germline trimming cut 4 bases from V and 8 bases from J; bases unmatched to any gene: 12. CDR3 length: 18 residues.

The chain combines TRBV2 with TRBJ2-2; no definite D call. CDR1 and CDR2 from the germline V gene are SNHLY and FYNNEI. CDR3 size: 12 residues. V gave up 7 bases and J gave up 8 bases, with 11 bases separating them. The CDR3 DNA is TGTGCCAGCACCATCAGCCGTGGGGAGCTGTTTTTT. Translation: CASTISRGELFF.

The rearrangement uses TRBV9 and TRBJ2-2; 7 nucleotides line up with TRBD1. Germline CDR1 SGDLS, CDR2 YYNGEE. The V segment lost 1 base and the J segment 5 bases; nucleotides outside the gene matches: 5. This CDR3 has 15 residues. CDR3 residues: CASSVSAGGTGELFF. CDR3 DNA sequence: TGTGCCAGCAGCGTATCTGCAGGGGGTACCGGGGAGCTGTTTTTT.

This clonotype was seen more than once but under ten times. The chain uses TRBV5-6 and TRBJ2-1, with 10 bases identical to TRBD1. V shed 5 bases, J shed 7 bases, and the junction held 9 bases outside the gene matches. Germline V gives CDR1 SGHDT, CDR2 YYEEEE. This CDR3 is built from 15 residues. Here the CDR3 DNA reads TGTGCCAGCAGGGCCGGGACAGGGGCGCAAAATGAGCAGTTCTTC. Encoded protein: CASRAGTGAQNEQFF.

The table lists this clonotype with many counts. The CDR3 spells CASSLIIHEQYF. CDR3 sequence (DNA): TGTGCCAGCAGTTTGATTATCCACGAGCAGTACTTC. The V call is TRBV12-3 or TRBV12-4, the J call TRBJ2-7; no definite D call. V was shortened by 3 bases and J by 5 bases, with 8 bases between the two germline ends. This CDR3 is built from 12 residues.

This clonotype was counted only a few times. This chain uses TRBV25-1 with TRBJ2-1, with 8 bases aligning to TRBD2. V was clipped by 4 bases and J by 5 bases; unmatched bases: 1. Germline CDR1 and CDR2: MGHDK and SYGVNS. The CDR3 runs to 13 residues. For the CDR3, the DNA is TGTGCCAGCAGTGTACTAGCGGACAATGAGCAGTTCTTC. It encodes CASSVLADNEQFF.

A single count supports this clonotype. The V call is TRBV20-1, the J call TRBJ2-1; 7 bases line up with TRBD2. The CDR3 contains 18 residues. After removal of 3 bases from V and 0 bases from J, the junction contained 14 bases not matched to a gene. CDR1 is DFQATT and CDR2 is SNEGSKA in the germline V gene (reference sequence). The CDR3 protein is CSARAPGLRDFSYNEQFF. The CDR3 nucleotides read TGCAGTGCTAGGGCCCCGGGACTAAGGGATTTCTCCTACAATGAGCAGTTCTTC.

This chain links TRBV6-2 or TRBV6-3 with TRBJ2-7, with a tentative D call TRBD1 (5 bases). Germline CDR1 MNHEY, CDR2 SVGEGT. Trimming shortened V by 0 bases and J by 0 bases, and 18 bases separated the two germline ends. This CDR3 spans 18 amino acids. CDR3 residues: CASSYSPIDSGYSYEQYF. As DNA, the CDR3 is TGTGCCAGCAGTTACTCCCCAATTGACAGTGGATACTCCTACGAGCAGTACTTC.

The chain recombines TRBV7-9 with TRBJ2-1; D gene ambiguous. The V end was cut by 1 base, the J end by 8 bases, with 9 bases between. Germline V gene sequence: CDR1 SEHNR, CDR2 FQNEAQ (reference sequence). CDR3 length: 13 amino acids. The CDR3 reads CASSLEESDEQFF. In DNA, the CDR3 is TGTGCCAGCAGCTTAGAAGAGTCAGATGAGCAGTTCTTC.